This is a list of T cell receptor beta chains from one sample in a study of blood T cell repertoires in COVID-19. Generated by immunoSEQ multiplex PCR, the TCRdb table keeps only in-frame clones and is missing some. The repertoire holds about 250,000 clones, with approximately 85% as singletons. The sample taken for sequencing was peripheral blood. These receptors originate from a man over 45 with acute or convalescent COVID-19. Both conserved end residues are part of each CDR3. D genes are given only for firm matches. Clone size is shown for a subset of rows, as once, few, many or a class of expanded clone.

.,TRBJ1-2,TRBV2,TRBD1,CASGTGGDGYTF,TGTGCCAGTGGGACAGGGGGTGATGGCTACACCTTC
.,TRBJ2-1,TRBV11-3,TRBD2,CASRSGRAGGEQFF,TGTGCCAGCAGGAGCGGGAGGGCCGGCGGCGAGCAGTTCTTC
.,TRBJ2-7,TRBV7-9,.,CASSPDSSYEQYF,TGTGCCAGCAGCCCGGACAGCTCCTACGAGCAGTACTTC
.,TRBJ1-5,TRBV4-1,.,CASSQPTGLGNQPQHF,TGCGCCAGCAGCCAACCTACAGGGTTGGGCAATCAGCCCCAGCATTTT
.,TRBJ2-3,TRBV6-4,TRBD1,CASRRTGSDTQYF,TGTGCCAGCAGGAGGACAGGGTCAGATACGCAGTATTTT
.,TRBJ1-3,TRBV6-1,.,CASSEVAGGNTIYF,TGTGCCAGCAGTGAAGTAGCGGGGGGAAACACCATATATTTT
.,TRBJ2-5,TRBV5-4,TRBD2,CASKSGTRQETQYF,TGTGCCAGCAAGAGCGGGACCCGCCAAGAGACCCAGTACTTC
.,TRBJ1-2,TRBV10-3,TRBD1,CAISESIGGKGYTF,TGTGCCATCAGTGAGTCGATAGGGGGCAAAGGCTACACCTTC
once,TRBJ2-3,TRBV10-3,TRBD2,CAIKPSGGADTQYF,TGTGCCATCAAGCCTAGCGGGGGTGCAGATACGCAGTATTTT
once,TRBJ2-7,TRBV27,TRBD2,CASSLGGRGYEQYF,TGTGCCAGCAGTTTGGGCGGGAGGGGGTACGAGCAGTACTTC
.,TRBJ2-7,TRBV2,.,CAGTGSTYEQYF,TGTGCCGGCACAGGATCGACCTACGAGCAGTACTTC
.,TRBJ2-7,TRBV28,TRBD2,CASSLKTGLAGGIPYEQYF,TGTGCCAGCAGTTTGAAAACGGGACTAGCGGGAGGTATCCCCTACGAGCAGTACTTC
.,TRBJ1-5,TRBV24-1,.,CATSDPSDSPGQPQHF,TGTGCCACCAGTGATCCTTCGGACAGCCCGGGCCAGCCCCAGCATTTT
.,TRBJ1-2,TRBV3-1/TRBV3-2,.,CASSPQGRPPYGYTF,TGTGCCAGCAGCCCACAGGGTAGACCTCCGTATGGCTACACCTTC
.,TRBJ2-7,TRBV6-6,.,CASRRDQGSSYEQYF,TGTGCCAGCCGTCGGGACCAAGGGAGCTCCTACGAGCAGTACTTC
once,TRBJ1-4,TRBV20-1,.,CSVQRNEKLFF,TGCAGTGTTCAGCGTAATGAAAAACTGTTTTTT
once,TRBJ2-5,TRBV6-1,TRBD1,CASSEGQGQETQYF,TGTGCCAGCAGTGAAGGACAGGGGCAAGAGACCCAGTACTTC
once,TRBJ1-2,TRBV19,.,CASSKQGLYGYTF,TGTGCCAGTAGTAAACAGGGCCTCTATGGCTACACCTTC
.,TRBJ2-3,TRBV7-9,.,CASRIPPGLSTDTQYF,TGTGCCAGCAGAATTCCTCCGGGTCTGAGCACAGATACGCAGTATTTT
.,TRBJ1-1,TRBV5-1,.,CASSLSAGAEAFF,TGCGCCAGCAGCTTGTCCGCGGGGGCTGAAGCTTTCTTT
.,TRBJ1-1,TRBV11-2,TRBD1,CASSSPPGQINTEAFF,TGTGCCAGCAGCTCCCCCCCGGGACAGATAAACACTGAAGCTTTCTTT
once,TRBJ2-3,TRBV7-8,TRBD2,CASSSRLAGASTDTQYF,TGTGCCAGCAGCTCTAGACTAGCGGGGGCGAGCACAGATACGCAGTATTTT
.,TRBJ1-1,TRBV30,.,CASRQTPGNTEAFF,TGTGCCTCCAGACAGACCCCCGGGAACACTGAAGCTTTCTTT
.,TRBJ2-3,TRBV5-1,.,CASSTDGQRADTQYF,TGCGCCAGCAGCACTGATGGACAGCGCGCAGATACGCAGTATTTT
once,TRBJ1-2,TRBV5-4,TRBD1,CASSPGQGEIYGYTF,TGTGCCAGCAGCCCCGGACAGGGCGAAATCTATGGCTACACCTTC
few,TRBJ1-2,TRBV30,TRBD1,CAWLPRDRANYGYTF,TGTGCCTGGTTACCTCGGGACAGGGCTAACTATGGCTACACCTTC
.,TRBJ2-1,TRBV7-9,TRBD2,CASSLAPGLAGQGEQFF,TGTGCCAGCAGCTTAGCGCCGGGACTAGCGGGTCAAGGTGAGCAGTTCTTC